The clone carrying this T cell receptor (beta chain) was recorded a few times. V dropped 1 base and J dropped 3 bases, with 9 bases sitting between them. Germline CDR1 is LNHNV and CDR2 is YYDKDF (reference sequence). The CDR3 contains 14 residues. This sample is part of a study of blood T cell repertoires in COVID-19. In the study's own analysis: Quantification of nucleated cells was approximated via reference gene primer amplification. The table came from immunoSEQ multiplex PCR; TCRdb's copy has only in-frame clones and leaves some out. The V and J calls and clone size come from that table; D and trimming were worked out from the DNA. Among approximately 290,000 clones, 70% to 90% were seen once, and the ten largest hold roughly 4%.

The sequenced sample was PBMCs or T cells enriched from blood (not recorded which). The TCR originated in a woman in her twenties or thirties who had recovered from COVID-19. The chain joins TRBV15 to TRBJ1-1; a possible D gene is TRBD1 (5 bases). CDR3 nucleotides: TGTGCCACCAGCAGAGTTGGAGGGGACACTGAAGCTTTCTTT. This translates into CATSRVGGDTEAFF.